This section outlines one T cell receptor (beta chain) sequence together with its context. This specimen belongs to a study of blood T cell repertoires in COVID-19. Germline values: CDR1 MNHNS, CDR2 SASEGT. V lost 2 bases and J lost 7, with 12 bases in between. This CDR3 spans 14 amino acids. Participants, roughly 18 to 90 years old, spanned some 23 US areas. Which cohort a participant joined came from the clinical history participants gave. Recovery among Cohort 3 donors was established by two negative PCRs, clearance, or symptom resolution. In the original processing: Amplification of reference gene primers provided the estimated nucleated cell counts. Profiling relied on immunoSEQ multiplex PCR, and the TCRdb table lists in-frame clones only, not all of them. The V and J calls and clone size come from that table; D and trimming were worked out from the DNA. The data show 250,000 to 350,000 clones, 65% to 90% seen once.

Material: PBMCs or T cells enriched from blood (not recorded which). The chain couples TRBV6-1 to TRBJ1-5; no firm D call. This sequence was found in a woman in her late teens or twenties who had recovered from COVID-19. CDR3 loop: CASSELRGGQPQHF. CDR3 bases: TGTGCCAGCAGTGAATTACGTGGCGGGCAGCCCCAGCATTTT.